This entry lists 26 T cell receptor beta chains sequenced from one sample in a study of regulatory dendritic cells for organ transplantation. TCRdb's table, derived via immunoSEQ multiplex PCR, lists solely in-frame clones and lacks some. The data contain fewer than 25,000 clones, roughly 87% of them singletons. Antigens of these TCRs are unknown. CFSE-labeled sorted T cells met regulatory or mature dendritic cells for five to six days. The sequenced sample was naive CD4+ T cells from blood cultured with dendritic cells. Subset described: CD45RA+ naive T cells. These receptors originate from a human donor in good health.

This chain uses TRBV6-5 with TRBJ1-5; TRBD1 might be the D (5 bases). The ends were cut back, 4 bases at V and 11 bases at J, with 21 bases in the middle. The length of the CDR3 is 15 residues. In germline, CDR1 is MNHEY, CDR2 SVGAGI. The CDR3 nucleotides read TGTGCCAGCAGTTCCCGATACGCCCTTGCAGGGTCCCAGCATTTT. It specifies CASSSRYALAGSQHF.

This CDR3 reads CASSYLAGNYGYTF. For the CDR3, the DNA is TGTGCCAGCAGTTACTTGGCAGGGAACTATGGCTACACCTTC. The chain joins TRBV6-6 to TRBJ1-2; weak D call: TRBD1 (5 bases). CDR3 length: 14 residues. Trimming cost V 1 base and J 2 bases, with 8 bases left between them. Germline V gene lookup returns CDR1 MNHNY and CDR2 SVGAGI (reference sequence).

CDR3 sequence reads: CASSLGRGAQETQYF. The CDR3 nucleotides read TGTGCCAGCAGCTTAGGGCGGGGGGCACAAGAGACCCAGTACTTC. The gene calls are TRBV7-9 and TRBJ2-5; TRBD2 aligns across 8 bases. Germline V gene lookup returns CDR1 SEHNR and CDR2 FQNEAQ (reference sequence). J was trimmed by 2 bases and V by 1 base; bases with no gene match: 3. This CDR3 comprises 15 residues.

DNA of the CDR3: TGTGCCAGTAGTACGAACCAGGGCTACGAGCAGTACTTC. Residues: CASSTNQGYEQYF. This sequence joins TRBV19 and TRBJ2-7; D might be TRBD1 (5 bases). The V and J ends lost 4 bases and 3 bases respectively, with 10 bases between them. The germline CDR1 and CDR2 sequences are LNHDA and SQIVND (reference sequence). This CDR3 comprises 13 residues.

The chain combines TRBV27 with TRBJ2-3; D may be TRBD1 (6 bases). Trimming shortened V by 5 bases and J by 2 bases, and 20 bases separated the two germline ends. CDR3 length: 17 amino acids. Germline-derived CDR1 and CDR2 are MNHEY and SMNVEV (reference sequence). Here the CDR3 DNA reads TGTGCCAGCAGTCCCACCCCCGGCAGGGGTTACACAGATACGCAGTATTTT. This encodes CASSPTPGRGYTDTQYF.

DNA for the CDR3: TGTGCCAGCAACCACATAATAGCGCCGGATACGCAGTATTTT. It yields the protein CASNHIIAPDTQYF. The rearrangement uses TRBV2 and TRBJ2-3; possible D gene TRBD2, 5 bases. Trimming removed 7 bases from V and 6 bases from J, with 17 bases in between. CDR3 length: 14 amino acids. CDR1 is SNHLY, CDR2 FYNNEI, per germline.

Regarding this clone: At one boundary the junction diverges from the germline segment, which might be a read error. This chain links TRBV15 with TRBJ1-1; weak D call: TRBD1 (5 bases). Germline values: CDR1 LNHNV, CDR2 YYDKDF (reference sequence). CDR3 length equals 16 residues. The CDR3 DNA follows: TGTGCCACCAGCAGTGACCTAGGGGCCCGGGGCGGTGGGTCTTCCTTT. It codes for CATSSDLGARGGGSSF.

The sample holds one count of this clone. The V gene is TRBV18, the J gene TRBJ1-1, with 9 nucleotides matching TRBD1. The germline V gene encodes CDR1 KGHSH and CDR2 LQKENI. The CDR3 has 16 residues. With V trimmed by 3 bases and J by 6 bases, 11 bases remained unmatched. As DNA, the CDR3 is TGTGCCAGCTCACCCCTGGGACAGGGTGGTCGGGCTGAAGCTTTCTTT. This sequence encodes CASSPLGQGGRAEAFF.

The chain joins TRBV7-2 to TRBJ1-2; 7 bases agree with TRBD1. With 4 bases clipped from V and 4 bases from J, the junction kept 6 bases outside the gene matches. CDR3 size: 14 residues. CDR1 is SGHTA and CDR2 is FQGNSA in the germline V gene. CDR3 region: CASSYTGVGYGYTF. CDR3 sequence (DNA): TGTGCCAGCAGCTACACAGGGGTGGGCTATGGCTACACCTTC.

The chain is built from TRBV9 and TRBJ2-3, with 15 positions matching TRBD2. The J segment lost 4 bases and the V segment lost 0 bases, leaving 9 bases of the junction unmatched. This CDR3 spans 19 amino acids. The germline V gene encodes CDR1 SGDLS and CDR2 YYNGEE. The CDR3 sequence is CASSVARTSGRALADTQYF. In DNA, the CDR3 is TGTGCCAGCAGCGTAGCTAGGACTAGCGGGAGGGCCCTTGCAGATACGCAGTATTTT.

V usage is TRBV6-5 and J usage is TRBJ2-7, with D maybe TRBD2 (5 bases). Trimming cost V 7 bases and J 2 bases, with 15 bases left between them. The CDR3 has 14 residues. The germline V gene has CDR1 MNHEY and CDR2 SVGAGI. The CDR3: CASKLGGTTYEQYF. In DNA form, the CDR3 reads TGTGCCAGCAAATTAGGAGGCACGACCTACGAGCAGTACTTC.

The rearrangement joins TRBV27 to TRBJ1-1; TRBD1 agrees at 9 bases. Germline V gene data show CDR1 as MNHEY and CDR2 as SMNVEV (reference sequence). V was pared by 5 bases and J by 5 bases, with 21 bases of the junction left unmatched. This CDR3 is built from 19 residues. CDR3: CASSLNQDRGRKVGTEAFF. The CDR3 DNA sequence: TGTGCCAGCAGTCTTAACCAAGACAGGGGGAGAAAGGTTGGGACTGAAGCTTTCTTT.

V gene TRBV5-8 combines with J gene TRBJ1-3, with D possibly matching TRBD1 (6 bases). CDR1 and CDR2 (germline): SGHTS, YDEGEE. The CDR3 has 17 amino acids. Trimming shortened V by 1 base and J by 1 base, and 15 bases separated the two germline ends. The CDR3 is CASSLWNGGYSGNTIYF. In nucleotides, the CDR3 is TGTGCCAGCAGCTTGTGGAACGGGGGCTATTCTGGAAACACCATATATTTT.

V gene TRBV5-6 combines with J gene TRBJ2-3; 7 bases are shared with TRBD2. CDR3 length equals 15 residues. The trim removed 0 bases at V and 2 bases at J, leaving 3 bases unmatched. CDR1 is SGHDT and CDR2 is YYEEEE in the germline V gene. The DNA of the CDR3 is TGTGCCAGCAGCTTGGAAGGACTAGTCACAGATACGCAGTATTTT. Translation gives CASSLEGLVTDTQYF. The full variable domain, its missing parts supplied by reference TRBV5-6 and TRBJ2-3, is DAGVTQSPTHLIKTRGQQVTLRCSPKSGHDTVSWYQQALGQGPQFIFQYYEEEERQRGNFPDRFSGHQFPNYSSELNVNALLLGDSALYLCASSLEGLVTDTQYFGPGTRLTVL.

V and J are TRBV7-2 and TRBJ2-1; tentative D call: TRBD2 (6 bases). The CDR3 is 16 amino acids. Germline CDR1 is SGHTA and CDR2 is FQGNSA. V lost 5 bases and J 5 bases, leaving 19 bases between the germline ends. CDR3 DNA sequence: TGTGCCAGCAGCCCCCCCCCGGGAGTGTTTAACAATGAGCAGTTCTTC. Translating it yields CASSPPPGVFNNEQFF.

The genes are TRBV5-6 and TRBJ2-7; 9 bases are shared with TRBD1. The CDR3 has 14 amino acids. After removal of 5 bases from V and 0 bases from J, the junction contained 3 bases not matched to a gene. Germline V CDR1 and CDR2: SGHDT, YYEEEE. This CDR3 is CASRRTGDSYEQYF. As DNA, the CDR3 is TGTGCCAGCAGAAGGACAGGGGACTCCTACGAGCAGTACTTC.

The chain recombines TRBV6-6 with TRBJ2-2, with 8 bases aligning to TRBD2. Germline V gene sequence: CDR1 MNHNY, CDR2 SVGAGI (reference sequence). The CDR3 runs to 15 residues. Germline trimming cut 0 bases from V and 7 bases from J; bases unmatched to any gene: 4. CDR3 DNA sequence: TGTGCCAGCAGTTACTCGGCCGGGAGGGTCGGGGAGCTGTTTTTT. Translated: CASSYSAGRVGELFF.

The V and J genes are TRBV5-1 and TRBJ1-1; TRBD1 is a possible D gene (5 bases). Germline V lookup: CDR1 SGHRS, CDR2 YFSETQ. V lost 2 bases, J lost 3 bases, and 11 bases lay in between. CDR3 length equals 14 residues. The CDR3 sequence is CASSFLGVDTEAFF. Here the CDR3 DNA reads TGCGCCAGCAGCTTTCTGGGGGTGGACACTGAAGCTTTCTTT.

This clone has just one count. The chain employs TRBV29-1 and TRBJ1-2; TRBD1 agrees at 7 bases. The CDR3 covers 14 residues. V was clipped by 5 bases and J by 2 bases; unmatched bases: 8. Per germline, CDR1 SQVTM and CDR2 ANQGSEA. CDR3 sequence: CSVSQRQGNYGYTF. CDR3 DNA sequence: TGCAGCGTTTCCCAGCGACAGGGAAACTATGGCTACACCTTC. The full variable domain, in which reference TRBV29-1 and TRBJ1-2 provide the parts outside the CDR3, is SAVISQKPSRDICQRGTSLTIQCQVDSQVTMMFWYRQQPGQSLTLIATANQGSEATYESGFVIDKFPISRPNLTFSTLTVSNMSPEDSSIYLCSVSQRQGNYGYTFGSGTRLTVV.

In DNA, the CDR3 is TGTGCCTGGAGTATAAGAGAAAATTCACCCCTCCACTTT. It is translated as CAWSIRENSPLHF. This rearrangement joins TRBV30 to TRBJ1-6; no clear D. Trimming removed 2 bases at V and 7 bases at J, with 9 bases between. The germline V gene encodes CDR1 GTSNPN and CDR2 SVGIG (reference sequence). The CDR3 loop spans 13 amino acids.

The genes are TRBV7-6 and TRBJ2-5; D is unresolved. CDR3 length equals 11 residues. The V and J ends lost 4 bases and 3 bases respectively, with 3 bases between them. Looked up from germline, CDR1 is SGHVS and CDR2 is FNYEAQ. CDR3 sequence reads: CASSYEETQYF. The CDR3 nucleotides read TGTGCCAGCAGCTACGAAGAGACCCAGTACTTC. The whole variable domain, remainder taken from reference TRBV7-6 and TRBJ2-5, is GAGVSQSPRYKVTKRGQDVALRCDPISGHVSLYWYRQALGQGPEFLTYFNYEAQQDKSGLPNDRFSAERPEGSISTLTIQRTEQRDSAMYRCASSYEETQYFGPGTRLLVL.

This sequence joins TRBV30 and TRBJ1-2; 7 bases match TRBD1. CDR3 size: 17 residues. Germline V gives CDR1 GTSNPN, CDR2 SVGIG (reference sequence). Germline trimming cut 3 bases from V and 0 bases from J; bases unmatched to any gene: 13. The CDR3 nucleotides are TGTGCCTGGAGGAAACTATCCGGGACAGTTTCTAACTATGGCTACACCTTC. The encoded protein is CAWRKLSGTVSNYGYTF. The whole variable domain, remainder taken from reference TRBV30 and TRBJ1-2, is SQTIHQWPATLVQPVGSPLSLECTVEGTSNPNLYWYRQAAGRGLQLLFYSVGIGQISSEVPQNLSASRPQDRQFILSSKKLLLSDSGFYLCAWRKLSGTVSNYGYTFGSGTRLTVV.

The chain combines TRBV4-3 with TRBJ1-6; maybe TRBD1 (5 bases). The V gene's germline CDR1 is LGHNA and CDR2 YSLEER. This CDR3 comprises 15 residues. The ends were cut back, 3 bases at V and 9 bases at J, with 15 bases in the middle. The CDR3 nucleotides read TGCGCCAGCAGCCAGGGACTCGGGGGTACTTCACCCCTCCACTTT. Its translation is CASSQGLGGTSPLHF.

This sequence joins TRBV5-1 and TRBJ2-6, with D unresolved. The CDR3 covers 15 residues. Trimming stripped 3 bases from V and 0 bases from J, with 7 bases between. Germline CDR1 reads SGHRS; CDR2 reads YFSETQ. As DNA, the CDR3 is TGCGCCAGCAGCTATCCGACCTCTGGGGCCAACGTCCTGACTTTC. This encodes CASSYPTSGANVLTF.

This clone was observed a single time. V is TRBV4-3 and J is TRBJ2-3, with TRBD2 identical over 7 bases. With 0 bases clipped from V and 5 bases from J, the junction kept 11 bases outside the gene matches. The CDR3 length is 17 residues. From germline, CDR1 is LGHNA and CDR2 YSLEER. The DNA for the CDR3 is TGCGCCAGCAGCCAAGAGGGGCTAGCGGAGGGAGGAGATACGCAGTATTTT. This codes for CASSQEGLAEGGDTQYF.

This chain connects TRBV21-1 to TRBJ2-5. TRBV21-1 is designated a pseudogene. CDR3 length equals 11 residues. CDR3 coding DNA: TGTGCCACCCACGGGTTGGGGGCCCAGTACTTC. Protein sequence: CATHGLGAQYF.